This entry lists 29 T cell receptor beta chains sequenced from one sample in a study of Graves' ophthalmopathy and Graves' hyperthyroidism (dated by TCRdb to 2017 to 2018). Instrument used: Illumina HiSeq 2000. TCR beta CDR3 regions were amplified from RNA transcripts for repertoire sequencing. The first round of RT-PCR was done with HTBI primers and the Qiagen OneStep RT-PCR kit, and was followed by a second round of multiplex PCR, then size selection and purification. The raw public data were reprocessed by TCRdb itself: fastp quality trimming at Q25, MiXCR clonotype calling, in-frame beta chains only. Each entry is one CDR3 protein sequence, shown with its most common DNA and genes. Present in this sample are hundreds of thousands of distinct CDR3 sequences, roughly 21% of which were seen just once. Jointly, the top ten make up 2.5% to 3.5% of the sample. The specimen was peripheral blood. The receptors stem from a woman aged 18-35 years with stable Graves' hyperthyroidism. Donor details come from another sample of the same person, matched by shared clones.

The chain couples TRBV5-1 to TRBJ2-7, with 7 bases that match TRBD2. The junction had 7 bases not matched to a gene; V was cut back by 1 base and J by 6 bases. CDR1 and CDR2 from the germline V gene are SGHRS and YFSETQ. This CDR3 contains 14 residues. The CDR3 is CASSLQRGSSEQYF. The CDR3 region has the DNA TGCGCCAGCAGCTTGCAGCGGGGTAGTTCCGAGCAGTACTTC.

This clonotype was recorded many times. This chain links TRBV11-2 with TRBJ2-7, with D perhaps assigned TRBD1 or TRBD2 (5 bases each). CDR1 SGHAT and CDR2 FQNNGV come from the germline V gene. V was clipped by 0 bases and J by 4 bases, with 10 bases between them. The CDR3 totals 14 residues. CDR3 sequence (DNA): TGTGCCAGCAGCTTAGATGGGGCGGGTTACGAGCAGTACTTC. It encodes CASSLDGAGYEQYF.

This clonotype has ten or more counts. The rearrangement uses TRBV6-1 and TRBJ2-7, with D hard to call. Germline V gene lookup returns CDR1 MNHNS and CDR2 SASEGT. With 1 base removed from V and 0 bases from J, the gap between germline ends came to 4 bases. This CDR3 comprises 13 residues. The CDR3 sequence: CASSEESSYEQYF. In DNA, the CDR3 is TGTGCCAGCAGTGAAGAGAGCTCCTACGAGCAGTACTTC.

This clonotype occurred many times. This chain joins TRBV15 and TRBJ1-5; TRBD1 might be the D (6 bases). Trimming took off 0 bases at V and 2 bases at J, with 14 bases between the two ends. Looked up from germline, CDR1 is LNHNV and CDR2 is YYDKDF (reference sequence). The CDR3 is 17 residues long. CDR3 sequence reads: CATSRDRAQGGNQPQHF. The DNA for the CDR3 is TGTGCCACCAGCAGAGATAGGGCACAGGGAGGCAATCAGCCCCAGCATTTT.

This clonotype showed up many times. The chain is built from TRBV12-3 or TRBV12-4 and TRBJ1-1; D call uncertain. V was shortened by 0 bases and J by 2 bases, with 4 bases between the two germline ends. This CDR3 region has 13 residues. CDR3 loop: CASSLASNTEAFF. For the CDR3, the DNA is TGTGCCAGCAGTTTAGCCTCCAACACTGAAGCTTTCTTT.

This clonotype was seen many times. This chain joins TRBV6-2 or TRBV6-3 and TRBJ1-5; weak D call: TRBD1 (6 bases). The germline V gene encodes CDR1 MNHEY and CDR2 SVGEGT. The CDR3 covers 13 residues. V lost 7 bases, J lost 5 bases, and 12 bases lay in between. CDR3 DNA: TGTGCCAGCAAGGACAGCTTCGATCAGCCCCAGCATTTT. Protein: CASKDSFDQPQHF.

This clonotype came up once. J is TRBJ1-1 and V is TRBV15; D not resolved. V shed 1 base and J shed 4 bases, with 10 bases lying between them. The CDR3 spans 14 residues. The V gene's germline CDR1 is LNHNV and CDR2 YYDKDF (reference sequence). The DNA of the CDR3 is TGTGCCACCAGCAGAGGGGCAGTCCCCACTGAAGCTTTCTTT. It translates to CATSRGAVPTEAFF.

This clonotype was found many times. The genes are TRBV10-3 and TRBJ1-1; D is perhaps TRBD1 (5 bases). CDR1 and CDR2 (germline): ENHRY, SYGVKD. There are 13 residues in the CDR3. Trimming removed 2 bases from V and 5 bases from J, with 9 bases in between. The CDR3 DNA is TGTGCCATCAGTGAGGGGGGTGGGACTGAAGCTTTCTTT. Its protein product is CAISEGGGTEAFF.

This clonotype was seen many times. This chain joins TRBV6-1 and TRBJ1-1, with D maybe TRBD1 (6 bases). The CDR3 is 14 residues long. V gave up 5 bases and J gave up 6 bases, with 16 bases separating them. CDR1 and CDR2 from the germline V gene are MNHNS and SASEGT. DNA for the CDR3: TGTGCCAGCAGTAATATCCAGGGGTACCCTGAAGCTTTCTTT. Encoded protein: CASSNIQGYPEAFF.

This clonotype was recorded many times. The rearrangement uses TRBV2 and TRBJ2-5; 8 bases line up with TRBD2. The germline V gene has CDR1 SNHLY and CDR2 FYNNEI. The V segment lost 7 bases and the J segment 5 bases; nucleotides outside the gene matches: 9. This CDR3 has 14 residues. CDR3 DNA sequence: TGTGCCAGCACCCGGACGGGAGGGGACGAGACCCAGTACTTC. It specifies CASTRTGGDETQYF.

The sample holds many counts of this clonotype. V is TRBV5-6 and J is TRBJ2-2, with 10 positions matching TRBD2. The CDR3 is made up of 17 amino acids. V was pared by 4 bases and J by 5 bases, with 11 bases of the junction left unmatched. The germline V gene encodes CDR1 SGHDT and CDR2 YYEEEE. Written as DNA, the CDR3 is TGTGCCAGCAGCCGTACCGGGACTAGCGATATTACCGGGGAGCTGTTTTTT. It is translated as CASSRTGTSDITGELFF.

This clonotype has at least ten counts. The rearrangement links TRBV7-2 to TRBJ2-5; 10 bases are a match to TRBD2. Germline V gene sequence: CDR1 SGHTA, CDR2 FQGNSA. The J segment lost 7 bases and the V segment lost 2 bases, leaving 7 bases of the junction unmatched. The CDR3 contains 15 residues. CDR3 DNA sequence: TGTGCCAGCAGCTTAACCACTAGCGGGAAGGGGACCCAGTACTTC. Encoded protein: CASSLTTSGKGTQYF.

This chain joins TRBV19 and TRBJ1-2, with D possibly TRBD1 on 6 matching bases. The CDR3 is 14 residues long. Germline V gene lookup returns CDR1 LNHDA and CDR2 SQIVND (reference sequence). The V end was cut by 5 bases, the J end by 4 bases, with 14 bases between. The chain's CDR3 is CASSSLDRIYGYTF. In DNA form, the CDR3 reads TGTGCCAGTAGTTCCTTAGACAGGATCTATGGCTACACCTTC.

This clonotype has ten or more counts. The chain employs TRBV6-1 and TRBJ1-1, with a tentative D call TRBD1 (6 bases). Germline CDR1 reads MNHNS; CDR2 reads SASEGT. V was clipped by 6 bases and J by 4 bases, with 18 bases between them. The CDR3 length is 15 residues. The CDR3 nucleotides read TGTGCCAGCAGCCCGGGGTGGGGGGCGCGCACTGAAGCTTTCTTT. Translated: CASSPGWGARTEAFF.

This clonotype was seen ten or more times. The V and J genes are TRBV20-1 and TRBJ1-1; D remains unclear. The CDR3 is made up of 15 amino acids. The V gene lost 0 bases and the J gene lost 1 base, with 12 bases spanning the gap. Germline values: CDR1 DFQATT, CDR2 SNEGSKA (reference sequence). The CDR3 nucleotides read TGCAGTGCTAGAGATGTTTGGTATGGGAACACTGAAGCTTTCTTT. Its protein product is CSARDVWYGNTEAFF.

This clonotype was seen at least ten times. This chain uses TRBV20-1 with TRBJ1-6; 8 bases align to TRBD1. V lost 5 bases, J lost 0 bases, and 3 bases stayed unmatched. This CDR3 region has 15 residues. The germline gives CDR1 DFQATT, CDR2 SNEGSKA (reference sequence). The CDR3 region is CSAPTGGSYNSPLHF. The CDR3 nucleotides are TGCAGTGCTCCTACAGGGGGCTCCTATAATTCACCCCTCCACTTT.

This clonotype was seen repeatedly, ten times or more. The J gene is TRBJ1-1, the V gene TRBV6-2 or TRBV6-3, with 7 bases aligning to TRBD1. The CDR3 contains 11 residues. From germline, CDR1 is MNHEY and CDR2 SVGEGT. V lost 6 bases and J lost 8; bases outside the gene matches: 3. CDR3: CASRRQGEAFF. CDR3 nucleotides: TGTGCCAGCAGACGACAGGGAGAAGCTTTCTTT.

This clonotype was detected many times. Here the CDR3 DNA reads TGTGCCAGCAGGGAGGGGGCGCATGACTATGGCTACACCTTC. This gives the protein CASREGAHDYGYTF. V is TRBV2 and J is TRBJ1-2, with TRBD1 identical over 7 bases. The germline CDR1 and CDR2 sequences are SNHLY and FYNNEI. Trimming removed 6 bases from V and 3 bases from J; junction bases left unmatched: 7. This CDR3 is 14 amino acids long.

This clonotype was seen more than once but under ten times. The chain is built from TRBV29-1 and TRBJ2-7; possible D gene TRBD1, 6 bases. Trimming cost V 4 bases and J 4 bases, with 17 bases left between them. The CDR3 runs to 14 residues. Germline V gene sequence: CDR1 SQVTM, CDR2 ANQGSEA. CDR3 sequence: CSVGPRAGEYEQYF. In DNA form, the CDR3 reads TGCAGCGTTGGCCCAAGGGCAGGGGAGTACGAGCAGTACTTC.

This clonotype was counted many times. The rearrangement uses TRBV24-1 and TRBJ1-1; D possibly corresponds to TRBD1 (5 bases). V lost 5 bases and J lost 4, with 10 bases in between. The V gene's germline CDR1 is KGHDR and CDR2 SFDVKD. The length of the CDR3 is 13 residues. CDR3 sequence (DNA): TGTGCCACCAGTGCGGGGGTAGGCACTGAAGCTTTCTTT. It translates to CATSAGVGTEAFF.

In this sample, this clonotype turned up a few times. A much larger clone differs by one base, so this may be a read error. As the CDR3 is not closed by the conserved phenylalanine or tryptophan, this likely results from a read error. The chain links TRBV29-1 to TRBJ2-2; TRBD1 might be the D (6 bases). The CDR3 runs to 14 residues. V was trimmed by 4 bases and J by 2 bases, leaving 11 bases between them. CDR1 and CDR2 from the germline V gene are SQVTM and ANQGSEA. Written as DNA, the CDR3 is TGCAGCGTTGCCGGGACACTAAACACCGGGGAGCTGTTTTTG. It encodes CSVAGTLNTGELFL.

This clonotype was counted many times. The chain couples TRBV19 to TRBJ1-2; D gene uncertain. CDR1 is LNHDA, CDR2 SQIVND, per germline (reference sequence). Between the trimmed V and J ends, which lost 5 bases and 7 bases, there was a span of 14 bases. This CDR3 has 13 amino acids. For the CDR3, the DNA is TGTGCCAGTAGTCCAAGAAATCCAGGTGGCTACACCTTC. Its translation is CASSPRNPGGYTF.

This clonotype was counted a few times. The V gene is TRBV6-1, the J gene TRBJ1-5; weak D call: TRBD1 (6 bases). Looked up from germline, CDR1 is MNHNS and CDR2 is SASEGT. Trimming pared 4 bases from V and 5 bases from J, leaving 12 bases between. The CDR3 has 14 amino acids. CDR3: CASSVGGGYQPQHF. In DNA, the CDR3 is TGTGCCAGCAGTGTAGGGGGAGGGTATCAGCCCCAGCATTTT.

About this clonotype: This CDR3 fails to terminate in the conserved phenylalanine or tryptophan, so it likely reflects a read error. The DNA of the CDR3 is TGCGCCAGCAGCTCCGGGACGTCATCCTACGAGCAGTACTTG. Residues: CASSSGTSSYEQYL. This sequence joins TRBV5-1 and TRBJ2-7, with D perhaps matching TRBD1 or TRBD2 (5 bases each). The ends were cut back, 3 bases at V and 1 base at J, with 11 bases in the middle. This CDR3 is 14 amino acids long. Germline CDR1 and CDR2: SGHRS and YFSETQ.

This clonotype was observed a single time. The chain employs TRBV27 and TRBJ1-1, with D perhaps matching TRBD1 (5 bases). Germline CDR1 MNHEY, CDR2 SMNVEV (reference sequence). The CDR3 consists of 15 residues. Trimming shortened V by 5 bases and J by 1 base, and 14 bases separated the two germline ends. This CDR3 reads CASSTPGLGNTEAFF. In DNA form, the CDR3 reads TGTGCCAGCAGTACCCCAGGGCTGGGGAACACTGAAGCTTTCTTT.

The chain carries TRBV12-3 or TRBV12-4 and TRBJ2-2, with D possibly being TRBD1 (5 bases). V was clipped by 5 bases and J by 1 base, with 11 bases between them. This CDR3 is built from 15 residues. For the CDR3, the DNA is TGTGCCAGCAGTCGTTACGGACAGAACACCGGGGAGCTGTTTTTT. It specifies CASSRYGQNTGELFF.

This clonotype was detected many times. As DNA, the CDR3 is TGTGCCACCAGCGGAGCACAGGGAGGCACTGAAGCTTTCTTT. The encoded protein is CATSGAQGGTEAFF. The J gene is TRBJ1-1, the V gene TRBV24-1; D possibly corresponds to TRBD1 (6 bases). The CDR3 covers 14 residues. Germline CDR1 is KGHDR and CDR2 is SFDVKD. Trimming shortened V by 7 bases and J by 4 bases, and 15 bases separated the two germline ends.

This clonotype was counted many times. This chain joins TRBV7-8 and TRBJ2-7; D may be TRBD1 or TRBD2 (5 bases each). CDR3 length equals 16 residues. Germline V gene sequence: CDR1 SGHVS, CDR2 FQNEAQ. The V and J ends lost 5 bases and 2 bases respectively, with 19 bases between them. CDR3 in amino acids: CASSTYRGRGAYEQYF. As DNA, the CDR3 is TGTGCCAGCAGCACCTATAGGGGCCGGGGAGCCTACGAGCAGTACTTC.

This clonotype came up many times. This rearrangement joins TRBV20-1 to TRBJ2-2; 10 nucleotides line up with TRBD2. Per the germline V gene, CDR1 is DFQATT and CDR2 is SNEGSKA (reference sequence). The CDR3 is 18 amino acids. Losses at the gene ends were 1 base for V and 3 bases for J; bases not matched to a gene: 11. The CDR3 nucleotides read TGCAGTGCTAGAGTGGTGGGTAGCGGGAGGTCGTACACCGGGGAGCTGTTTTTT. It yields the protein CSARVVGSGRSYTGELFF.